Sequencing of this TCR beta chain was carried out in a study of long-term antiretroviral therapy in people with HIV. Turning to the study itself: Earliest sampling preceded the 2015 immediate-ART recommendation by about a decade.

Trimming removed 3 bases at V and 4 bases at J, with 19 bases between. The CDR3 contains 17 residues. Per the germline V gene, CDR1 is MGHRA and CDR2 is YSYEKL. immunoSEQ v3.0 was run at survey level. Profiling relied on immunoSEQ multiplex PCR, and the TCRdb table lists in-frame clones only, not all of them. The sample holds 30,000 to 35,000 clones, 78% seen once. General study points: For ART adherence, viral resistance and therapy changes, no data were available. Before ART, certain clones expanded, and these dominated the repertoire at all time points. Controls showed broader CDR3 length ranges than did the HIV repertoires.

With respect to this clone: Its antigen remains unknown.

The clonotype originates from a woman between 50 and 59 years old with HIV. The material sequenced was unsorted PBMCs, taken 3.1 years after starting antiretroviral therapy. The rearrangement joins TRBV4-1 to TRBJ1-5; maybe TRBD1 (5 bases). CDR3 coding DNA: TGCGCCAGCAGCCACCCAGGGACGGGAAAAAGGAATCAGCCCCAGCATTTT. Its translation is CASSHPGTGKRNQPQHF.